This T cell receptor (beta chain) was documented in a study of beta chain features in type 1 diabetes. General observations from the study: For patients, the naive, central memory and Treg TCRB repertoires appeared more alike than for healthy donors.

The CDR3 sequence is 14 residues long. CDR1 and CDR2 from the germline V gene are GTSNPN and SVGIG (reference sequence). Deletions cut 0 bases from V and 5 bases from J, with 13 bases between. Sequenced material consisted of expressed TCRB transcripts (all of the isolated RNA was reverse transcribed). TCRdb's copy holds only in-frame clones and misses some; the assay was immunoSEQ multiplex PCR. The profile shows some 360,000 clones, about 19% of them singletons. This clone turned up a few times. The antigen is unknown. This chain links TRBV30 with TRBJ1-1, with unresolved D. The sample comprised naive CD4+ T cells from blood. This sequence was found in a woman aged 18-35 years in good health. CDR3: CAWSVTLRITEAFF. The CDR3 region has the DNA TGTGCCTGGAGTGTGACTTTAAGGATAACTGAAGCTTTCTTT.